A single sample is the source of the 15 T cell receptor beta chains below, sequenced in a study of radiation and T cells in renal cell carcinoma. The method was immunoSEQ multiplex PCR; TCRdb's version includes in-frame clones alone and lacks a portion of them. This table has approximately 140,000 clones, about 88% appearing once. Documented time point: baseline pretreatment blood. Documented treatment: 15 Gy SBRT to primary tumor, nephrectomy 4 weeks later. This specimen consisted of blood, obtained from a patient whose treatment included radiotherapy and nephrectomy. The receptors stem from a woman aged 70-85 years with renal cell carcinoma.

The V call is TRBV5-4, the J call TRBJ1-1; the D gene is possibly TRBD1 (6 bases). The CDR3 covers 15 residues. Trimming took off 4 bases at V and 1 base at J, with 14 bases between the two ends. Looked up from germline, CDR1 is SGHNT and CDR2 is YYREEE (reference sequence). The CDR3 sequence: CASSRGTAKNTEAFF. CDR3 sequence (DNA): TGTGCCAGCAGCAGGGGGACGGCCAAGAACACTGAAGCTTTCTTT.

The chain is built from TRBV19 and TRBJ2-5; 11 bases are a match to TRBD2. Germline V gene lookup returns CDR1 LNHDA and CDR2 SQIVND (reference sequence). The CDR3 totals 16 residues. Trimming cost V 6 bases and J 1 base; bases outside gene matches: 7. The CDR3 is CASRGRGTSGQETQYF. CDR3 nucleotide sequence: TGTGCCAGTAGGGGTCGTGGGACTAGCGGCCAAGAGACCCAGTACTTC.

V gene TRBV5-1 combines with J gene TRBJ2-5, with D tentatively TRBD1 (6 bases). The V end lost 2 bases, the J end lost 1 base, and 12 bases lay between the germline ends. CDR3 length: 15 amino acids. Germline V gene lookup returns CDR1 SGHRS and CDR2 YFSETQ. This CDR3 reads CASSFVTGPQETQYF. The CDR3 region has the DNA TGCGCCAGCAGCTTTGTAACAGGGCCCCAAGAGACCCAGTACTTC.

This chain links TRBV14 with TRBJ1-4; D possibly corresponds to TRBD1 (5 bases). Germline loops: CDR1 SGHDN, CDR2 FVKESK. The CDR3 is 14 residues long. V was clipped by 2 bases and J by 6 bases, with 10 bases between them. The CDR3 DNA reads TGTGCCAGCAGCCAAAGGGCAGGGCATGAAAAACTGTTTTTT. It codes for CASSQRAGHEKLFF.

The chain couples TRBV5-8 to TRBJ1-5; no definite D call. This CDR3 is 16 amino acids long. The V and J ends lost 3 bases and 0 bases respectively, with 13 bases between them. CDR1 is SGHTS, CDR2 YDEGEE, per germline. The DNA of the CDR3 is TGTGCCAGCAGCTCGTCTCGACGGGCTAGCAATCAGCCCCAGCATTTT. Amino acid sequence: CASSSSRRASNQPQHF.

The rearrangement joins TRBV5-1 to TRBJ1-5; 7 nucleotides line up with TRBD1. The CDR3 spans 13 residues. Trimming took 0 bases from V and 7 from J; bases not matched to a gene: 1. CDR1 is SGHRS, CDR2 YFSETQ, per germline. The CDR3 is CASSLGGGQPQHF. The CDR3 nucleotides are TGCGCCAGCAGCTTGGGAGGGGGCCAGCCCCAGCATTTT.

The gene calls are TRBV5-1 and TRBJ2-2, with TRBD2 matching 8 bases. The germline gives CDR1 SGHRS, CDR2 YFSETQ. The trim removed 4 bases at V and 4 bases at J, leaving 6 bases unmatched. CDR3 size: 15 residues. The CDR3 loop reads CASSTSSGVTGELFF. CDR3 DNA: TGCGCCAGCAGCACAAGTAGCGGGGTCACCGGGGAGCTGTTTTTT.

The chain recombines TRBV19 with TRBJ1-1; D remains unclear. The V gene lost 3 bases and the J gene lost 1 base, with 12 bases spanning the gap. The CDR3 length is 15 residues. Germline V CDR1 and CDR2: LNHDA, SQIVND (reference sequence). The CDR3 bases are TGTGCCAGTAGTATTCTCGGACGTACGAACACTGAAGCTTTCTTT. Its translation: CASSILGRTNTEAFF.

Only a few counts were recorded for this clone. The V call is TRBV20-1, the J call TRBJ1-1, with no clear D. The CDR3 totals 11 residues. V was cut by 2 bases and J by 4 bases, with 5 bases left in between. Germline V gene data show CDR1 as DFQATT and CDR2 as SNEGSKA (reference sequence). The CDR3 here is CSARFSTEAFF. The CDR3 DNA is TGCAGTGCTAGATTTAGCACTGAAGCTTTCTTT.

This chain connects TRBV6-5 to TRBJ2-5; 8 nucleotides line up with TRBD1. Germline lookup yields CDR1 MNHEY and CDR2 SVGAGI. This CDR3 region has 15 residues. J gave up 2 bases and V 6 bases, and 8 bases lay outside the gene matches. This CDR3 is CASSSDRGGQETQYF. The CDR3 DNA sequence: TGTGCCAGCAGCAGCGACAGGGGAGGTCAAGAGACCCAGTACTTC.

This sequence joins TRBV19 and TRBJ2-1, with a tentative D call TRBD2 (5 bases). Germline V gene lookup returns CDR1 LNHDA and CDR2 SQIVND (reference sequence). The V and J ends lost 5 bases and 7 bases respectively, with 24 bases between them. CDR3 length: 17 amino acids. This chain's CDR3 is CASSLLAGLSTRNEQFF. The CDR3 DNA reads TGTGCCAGTAGTCTATTGGCAGGACTGTCGACTCGGAATGAGCAGTTCTTC.

The genes are TRBV5-6 and TRBJ1-1; possible D gene TRBD1, 5 bases. CDR3 size: 16 residues. V lost 0 bases and J lost 4, with 16 bases in between. Germline-derived CDR1 and CDR2 are SGHDT and YYEEEE. This CDR3 is CASSLAGHGVGTEAFF. The CDR3 DNA follows: TGTGCCAGCAGCTTGGCAGGGCATGGGGTAGGCACTGAAGCTTTCTTT.

This rearrangement joins TRBV18 to TRBJ1-6; D ambiguous. V was pared by 3 bases and J by 6 bases, with 15 bases between. CDR3 length equals 16 residues. Looked up from germline, CDR1 is KGHSH and CDR2 is LQKENI. The CDR3 here is CASSPVREKVNSPLHF. In nucleotides, the CDR3 is TGTGCCAGCTCACCCGTTCGGGAAAAAGTTAATTCACCCCTCCACTTT.

The chain links TRBV5-1 to TRBJ2-3; 8 bases fit TRBD2. Germline CDR1 reads SGHRS; CDR2 reads YFSETQ. This CDR3 region has 15 residues. V was clipped by 0 bases and J by 5 bases; unmatched bases: 5. Written as DNA, the CDR3 is TGCGCCAGCAGCTTGGACGGGGGGGCTATAGATACGCAGTATTTT. Translation: CASSLDGGAIDTQYF.

The chain combines TRBV27 with TRBJ1-4, with a possible D match to TRBD1 (6 bases). V was shortened by 3 bases and J by 5 bases, with 16 bases between the two germline ends. The CDR3 contains 16 residues. Germline assignment: CDR1 MNHEY and CDR2 SMNVEV (reference sequence). The CDR3 DNA follows: TGTGCCAGCAGTTTTGCCCCTCAGGGGAGAAATGAAAAACTGTTTTTT. Encoded protein: CASSFAPQGRNEKLFF.